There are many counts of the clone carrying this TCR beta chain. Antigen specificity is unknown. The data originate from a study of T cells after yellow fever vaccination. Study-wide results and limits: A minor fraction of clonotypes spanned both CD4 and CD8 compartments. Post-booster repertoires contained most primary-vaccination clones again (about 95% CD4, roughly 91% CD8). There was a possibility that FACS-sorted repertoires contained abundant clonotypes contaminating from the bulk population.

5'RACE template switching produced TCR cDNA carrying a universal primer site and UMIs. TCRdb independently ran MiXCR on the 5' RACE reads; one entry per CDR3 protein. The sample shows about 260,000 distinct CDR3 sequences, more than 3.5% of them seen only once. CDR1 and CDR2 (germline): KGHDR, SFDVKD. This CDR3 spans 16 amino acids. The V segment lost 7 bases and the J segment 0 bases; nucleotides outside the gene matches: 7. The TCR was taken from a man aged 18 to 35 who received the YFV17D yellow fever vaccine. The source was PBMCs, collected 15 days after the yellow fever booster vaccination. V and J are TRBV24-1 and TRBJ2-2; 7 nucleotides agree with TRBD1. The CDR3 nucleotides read TGTGCCACCAGCCTTGAGGGGGCCCCGAACACCGGGGAGCTGTTTTTT. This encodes CATSLEGAPNTGELFF.